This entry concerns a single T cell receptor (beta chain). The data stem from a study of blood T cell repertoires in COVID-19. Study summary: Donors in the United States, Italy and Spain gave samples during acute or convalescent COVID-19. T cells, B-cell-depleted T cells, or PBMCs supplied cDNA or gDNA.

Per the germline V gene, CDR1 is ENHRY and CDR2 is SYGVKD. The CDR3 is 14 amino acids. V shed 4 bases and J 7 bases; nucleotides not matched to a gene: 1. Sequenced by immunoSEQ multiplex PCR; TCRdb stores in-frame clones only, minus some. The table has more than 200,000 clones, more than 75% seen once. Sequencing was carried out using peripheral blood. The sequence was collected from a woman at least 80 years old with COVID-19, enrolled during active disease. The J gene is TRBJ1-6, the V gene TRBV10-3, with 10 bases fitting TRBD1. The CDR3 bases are TGTGCCATCAGTGGGGGACAGGGGAATTCACCCCTCCACTTT. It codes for CAISGGQGNSPLHF.